The clone carrying this T cell receptor beta chain was seen more than once but under ten times. Generated by immunoSEQ multiplex PCR, the TCRdb table keeps only in-frame clones and is missing some. The repertoire holds some 1 million clones, about 76% seen once, with roughly 1.4% in the top ten. The germline gives CDR1 SGDLS, CDR2 YYNGEE. Trimming stripped 0 bases from V and 5 bases from J, with 8 bases between. This CDR3 contains 14 residues. This entry is derived from a study of shared clonotypes between healthy human individuals. Recent acute infections and vaccinations were absent in the healthy HIV-negative adult donors.

This receptor was obtained from a man aged 18 to 29 in good health. V is TRBV9 and J is TRBJ1-4; maybe TRBD1 (5 bases). The sample consisted of memory CD4+ T cells sorted from blood. The sample's subset: CD45RA-negative fraction. The CDR3 is CASSVGGGNEKLFF. The CDR3, as DNA: TGTGCCAGCAGCGTAGGCGGGGGGAATGAAAAACTGTTTTTT.